This T cell receptor (beta chain) stems from a study of blood T cell repertoires in COVID-19. Whole-study context: PBMCs, B-cell-depleted T cells, or T cells were the source of the cDNA or gDNA that made up the material.

Original processing methods: Amplification from reference gene primers served as the basis for estimated nucleated cell counts. Clones were sequenced by immunoSEQ multiplex PCR, and TCRdb holds only the in-frame ones, with some missing. V, J and clone size reflect that table, while D and trimming were determined from the DNA. Of some 160,000 clones in the sample, approximately 86% were seen once. V lost 5 bases, J lost 5 bases, and 7 bases stayed unmatched. The CDR3 is 16 residues long. CDR1 is PRHDT, CDR2 FYEKMQ, per germline (reference sequence). Seattle's enrolled individuals joined amid active infection and were then monitored longitudinally.

This clonotype was obtained from a woman aged 80 or over with COVID-19, enrolled during active disease. Sample: peripheral blood. V gene TRBV13 combines with J gene TRBJ2-2, with 11 nucleotides matching TRBD2. The CDR3 nucleotides are TGTGCCAGCAGCCGTCTTAGCGGGAGGGCAACCGGGGAGCTGTTTTTT. Translation gives CASSRLSGRATGELFF. Full variable domain (remainder filled in from reference TRBV13 and TRBJ2-2): AAGVIQSPRHLIKEKRETATLKCYPIPRHDTVYWYQQGPGQDPQFLISFYEKMQSDKGSIPDRFSAQQFSDYHSELNMSSLELGDSALYFCASSRLSGRATGELFFGEGSRLTVL.